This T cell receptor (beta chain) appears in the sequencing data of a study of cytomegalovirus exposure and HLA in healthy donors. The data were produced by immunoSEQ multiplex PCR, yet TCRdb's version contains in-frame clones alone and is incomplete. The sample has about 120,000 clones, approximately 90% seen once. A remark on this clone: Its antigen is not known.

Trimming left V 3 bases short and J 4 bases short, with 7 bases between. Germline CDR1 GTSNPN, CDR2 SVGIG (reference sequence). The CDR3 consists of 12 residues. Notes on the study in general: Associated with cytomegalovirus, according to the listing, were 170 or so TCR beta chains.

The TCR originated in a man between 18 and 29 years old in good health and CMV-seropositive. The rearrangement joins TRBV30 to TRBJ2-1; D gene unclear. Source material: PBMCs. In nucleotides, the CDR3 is TGTGCCTGGAGCGCACGGTACAATGAGCAGTTCTTC. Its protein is CAWSARYNEQFF.